This T cell receptor beta chain was recovered during a study of T cell changes during pregnancy in multiple sclerosis (dated by TCRdb to between 2018 and 2021). In terms of the full investigation: In women with multiple sclerosis, the researchers looked at how the T cell repertoire shifted as pregnancy progressed.

CDR1 SGHAT and CDR2 FQNNGV are derived from the germline V gene. Relative to germline, V is 3 bases shorter and J is 0 bases shorter, with 12 bases between their ends. CDR3 length: 16 amino acids, cysteine to phenylalanine. Here the CDR3 DNA is all that survives: 48 bases in frame from base 1. The library was obtained by the immunoSEQ multiplex PCR assay. The immuneACCESS repertoire file appears here via TCRdb, limited to in-frame rearrangements. These files lack a portion of the clones; in checked studies, under half of the deficit traces to unresolved V genes, and the cause of the others is not known. Here the sample has some 38,000 clones; 90% occur a single time. Approximately 0.52% of the sample lies in the top ten. As concerns this clone: Its recognized antigen is unknown. No much larger clonotype is one base removed from it; base qualities were not supplied.

Recombination linked TRBV11-2 to TRBJ1-3; perhaps TRBD1 is the D gene, with 6 bases matching. The TCR was taken from a female donor with multiple sclerosis, enrolled in a pregnancy study. The sequencing used CD4+ T cells from peripheral blood mononuclear cells, collected in the second trimester of pregnancy. This receptor carries the CDR3 CASSFKLGGSGNTIYF. The DNA is as follows: TGTGCCAGCAGCTTTAAGTTAGGGGGCTCTGGAAACACCATATATTTT.